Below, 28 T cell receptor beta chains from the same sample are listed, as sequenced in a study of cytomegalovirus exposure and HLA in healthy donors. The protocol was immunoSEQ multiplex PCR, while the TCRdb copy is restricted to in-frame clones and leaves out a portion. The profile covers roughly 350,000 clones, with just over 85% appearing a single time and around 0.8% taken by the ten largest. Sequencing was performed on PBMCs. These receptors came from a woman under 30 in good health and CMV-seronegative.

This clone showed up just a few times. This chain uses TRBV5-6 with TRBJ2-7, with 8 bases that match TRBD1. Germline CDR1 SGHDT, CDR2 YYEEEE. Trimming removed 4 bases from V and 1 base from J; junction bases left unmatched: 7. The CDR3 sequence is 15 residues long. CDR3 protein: CASSPEGTGSYEQYF. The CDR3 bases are TGTGCCAGCAGCCCGGAGGGGACAGGTTCCTACGAGCAGTACTTC.

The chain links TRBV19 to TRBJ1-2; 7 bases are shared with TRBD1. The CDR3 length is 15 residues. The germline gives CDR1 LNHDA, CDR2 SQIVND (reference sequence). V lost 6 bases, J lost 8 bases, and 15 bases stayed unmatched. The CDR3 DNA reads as TGTGCCAGTAGCCTATCCCGGGGGACAGTGGAGGGCTACACCTTC. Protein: CASSLSRGTVEGYTF.

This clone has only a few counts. The chain's CDR3 is CATIGEDNEQFF. CDR3 coding DNA: TGTGCCACGATCGGCGAGGACAATGAGCAGTTCTTC. V and J are TRBV10-3 and TRBJ2-1; D uncertain. Germline values: CDR1 ENHRY, CDR2 SYGVKD. V lost 10 bases and J lost 5, with 12 bases in between. CDR3 length equals 12 residues.

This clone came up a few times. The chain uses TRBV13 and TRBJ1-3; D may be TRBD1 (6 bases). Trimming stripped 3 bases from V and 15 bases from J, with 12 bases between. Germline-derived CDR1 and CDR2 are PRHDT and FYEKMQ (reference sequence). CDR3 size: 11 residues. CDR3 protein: CASSFSGQPYF. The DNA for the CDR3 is TGTGCCAGCAGCTTCTCCGGACAGCCATATTTT.

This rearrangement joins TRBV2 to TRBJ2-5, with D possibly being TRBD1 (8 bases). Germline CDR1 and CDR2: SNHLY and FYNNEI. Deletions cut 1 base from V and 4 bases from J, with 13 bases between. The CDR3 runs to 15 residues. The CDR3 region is CASSEGTGRGETQYF. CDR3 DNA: TGTGCCAGCAGTGAAGGGACAGGGAGGGGAGAGACCCAGTACTTC. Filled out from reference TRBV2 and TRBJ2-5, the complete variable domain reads EPEVTQTPSHQVTQMGQEVILRCVPISNHLYFYWYRQILGQKVEFLVSFYNNEISEKSEIFDDQFSVERPDGSNFTLKIRSTKLEDSAMYFCASSEGTGRGETQYFGPGTRLLVL.

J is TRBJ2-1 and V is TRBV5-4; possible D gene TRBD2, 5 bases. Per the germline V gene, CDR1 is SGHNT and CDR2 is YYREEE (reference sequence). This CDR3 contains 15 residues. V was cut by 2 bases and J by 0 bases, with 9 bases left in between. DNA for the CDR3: TGTGCCAGCAGCTTCTCCAGCGGCTCCTACAATGAGCAGTTCTTC. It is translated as CASSFSSGSYNEQFF.

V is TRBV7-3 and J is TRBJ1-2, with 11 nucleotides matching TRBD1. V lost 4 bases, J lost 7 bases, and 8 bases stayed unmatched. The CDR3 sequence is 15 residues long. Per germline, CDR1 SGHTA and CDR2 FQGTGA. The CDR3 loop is CASSSGQGVGGGYTF. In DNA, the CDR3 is TGTGCCAGCAGCTCGGGACAGGGGGTTGGTGGTGGCTACACCTTC.

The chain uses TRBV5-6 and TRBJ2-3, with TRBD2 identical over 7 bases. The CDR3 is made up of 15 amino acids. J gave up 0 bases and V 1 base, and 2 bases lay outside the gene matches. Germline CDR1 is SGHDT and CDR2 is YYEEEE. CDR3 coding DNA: TGTGCCAGCAGCTTGAGCGGGGTTAGCACAGATACGCAGTATTTT. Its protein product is CASSLSGVSTDTQYF.

This CDR3 reads CASSYSGGQGQETQYF. The CDR3 region has the DNA TGTGCCAGCAGTTACTCGGGCGGACAGGGTCAAGAGACCCAGTACTTC. The J gene is TRBJ2-5, the V gene TRBV6-5; 8 positions agree with TRBD1. The CDR3 loop spans 16 amino acids. J was trimmed by 2 bases and V by 0 bases; bases with no gene match: 5. Germline loops: CDR1 MNHEY, CDR2 SVGAGI.

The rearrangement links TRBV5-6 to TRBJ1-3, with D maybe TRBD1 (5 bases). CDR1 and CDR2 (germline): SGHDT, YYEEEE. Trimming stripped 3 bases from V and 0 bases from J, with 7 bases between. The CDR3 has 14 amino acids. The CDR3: CASSSGNSGNTIYF. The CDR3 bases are TGTGCCAGCAGCTCAGGGAACTCTGGAAACACCATATATTTT.

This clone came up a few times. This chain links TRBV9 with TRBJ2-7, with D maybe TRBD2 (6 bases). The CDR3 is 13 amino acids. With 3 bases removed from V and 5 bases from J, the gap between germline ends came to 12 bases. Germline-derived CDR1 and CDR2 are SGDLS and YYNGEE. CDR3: CASSAWGEDEQYF. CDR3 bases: TGTGCCAGCAGCGCCTGGGGGGAGGACGAGCAGTACTTC.

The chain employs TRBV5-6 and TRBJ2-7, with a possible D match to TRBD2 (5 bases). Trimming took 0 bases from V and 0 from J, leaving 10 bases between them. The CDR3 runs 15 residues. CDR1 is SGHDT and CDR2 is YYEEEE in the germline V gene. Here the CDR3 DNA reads TGTGCCAGCAGCTTGGCCGGGGAGAGCTCCTACGAGCAGTACTTC. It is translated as CASSLAGESSYEQYF.

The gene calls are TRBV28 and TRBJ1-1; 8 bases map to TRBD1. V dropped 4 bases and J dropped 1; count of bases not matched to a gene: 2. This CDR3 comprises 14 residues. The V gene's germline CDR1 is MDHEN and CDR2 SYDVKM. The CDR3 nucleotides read TGTGCCAGCAGTTCCGGACAGGGGAACACTGAAGCTTTCTTT. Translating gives CASSSGQGNTEAFF.

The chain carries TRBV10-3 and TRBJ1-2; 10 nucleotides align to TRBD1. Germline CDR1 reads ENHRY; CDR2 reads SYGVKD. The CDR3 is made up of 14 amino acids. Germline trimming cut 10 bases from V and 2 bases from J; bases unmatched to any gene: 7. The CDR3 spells CATKLDRGNYGYTF. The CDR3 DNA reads TGTGCCACAAAACTGGACAGGGGGAACTATGGCTACACCTTC.

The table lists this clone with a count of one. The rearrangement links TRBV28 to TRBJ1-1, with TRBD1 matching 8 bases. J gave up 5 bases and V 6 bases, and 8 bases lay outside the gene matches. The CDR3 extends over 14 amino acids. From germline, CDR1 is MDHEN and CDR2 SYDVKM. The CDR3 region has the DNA TGTGCCAGCAGGCTGGACAGGGTGGGGACTGAAGCTTTCTTT. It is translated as CASRLDRVGTEAFF.

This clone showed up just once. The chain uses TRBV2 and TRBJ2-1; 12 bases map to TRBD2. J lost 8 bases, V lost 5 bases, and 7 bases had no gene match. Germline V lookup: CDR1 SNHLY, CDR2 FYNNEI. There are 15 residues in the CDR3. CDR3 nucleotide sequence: TGTGCCAGCAGTTTCCTAGCGGGAGGGTTGGATGAGCAGTTCTTC. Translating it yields CASSFLAGGLDEQFF.

The CDR3 bases are TGTGCCAGCAGCATGGACAGGGGGCATCCCCTAGCCAAAAACATTCAGTACTTC. It codes for CASSMDRGHPLAKNIQYF. The rearrangement joins TRBV5-8 to TRBJ2-4, with 11 nucleotides matching TRBD1. CDR1 and CDR2 (germline): SGHTS, YDEGEE. The CDR3 length is 18 residues. V lost 4 bases to trimming and J lost 0 bases; unmatched junction nucleotides: 9.

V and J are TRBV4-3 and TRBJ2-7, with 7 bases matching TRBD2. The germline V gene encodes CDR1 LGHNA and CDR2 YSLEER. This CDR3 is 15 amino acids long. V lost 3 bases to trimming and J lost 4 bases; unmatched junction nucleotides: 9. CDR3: CASSHSPQAGYEQYF. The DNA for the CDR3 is TGCGCCAGCAGCCACTCGCCCCAAGCGGGGTACGAGCAGTACTTC.

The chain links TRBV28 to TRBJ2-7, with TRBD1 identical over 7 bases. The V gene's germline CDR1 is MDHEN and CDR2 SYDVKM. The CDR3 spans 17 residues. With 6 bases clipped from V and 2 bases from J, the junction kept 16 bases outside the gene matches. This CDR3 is CASSQATGVSAAYEQYF. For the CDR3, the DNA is TGTGCCAGCAGCCAAGCAACAGGGGTCTCTGCCGCCTACGAGCAGTACTTC.

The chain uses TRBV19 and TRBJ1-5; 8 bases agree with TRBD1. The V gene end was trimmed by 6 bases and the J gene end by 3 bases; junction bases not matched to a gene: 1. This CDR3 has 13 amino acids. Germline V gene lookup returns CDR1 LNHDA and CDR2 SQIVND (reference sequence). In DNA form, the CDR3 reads TGTGCCAGTAGGGGACAGGTCAATCAGCCCCAGCATTTT. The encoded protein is CASRGQVNQPQHF.

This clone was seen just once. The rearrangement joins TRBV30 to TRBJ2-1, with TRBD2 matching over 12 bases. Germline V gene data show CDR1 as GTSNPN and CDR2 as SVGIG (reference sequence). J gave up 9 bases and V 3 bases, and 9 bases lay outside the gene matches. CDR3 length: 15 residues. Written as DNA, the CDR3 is TGTGCCTGGAGCCCCGGGACTAGCGGGCTCGGTGAGCAGTTCTTC. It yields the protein CAWSPGTSGLGEQFF.

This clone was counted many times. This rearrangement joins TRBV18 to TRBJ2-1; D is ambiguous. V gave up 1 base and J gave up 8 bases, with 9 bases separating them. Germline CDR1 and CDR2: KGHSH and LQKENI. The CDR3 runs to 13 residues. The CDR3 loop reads CASSPQESDEQFF. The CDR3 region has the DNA TGTGCCAGCTCACCACAGGAAAGCGATGAGCAGTTCTTC.

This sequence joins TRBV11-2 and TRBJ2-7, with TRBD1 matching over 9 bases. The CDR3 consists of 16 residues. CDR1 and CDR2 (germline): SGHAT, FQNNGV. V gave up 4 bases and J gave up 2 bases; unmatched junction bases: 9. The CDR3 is CASSSPGQGLPYEQYF. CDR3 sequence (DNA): TGTGCCAGCAGCTCTCCGGGACAGGGACTCCCCTACGAGCAGTACTTC.

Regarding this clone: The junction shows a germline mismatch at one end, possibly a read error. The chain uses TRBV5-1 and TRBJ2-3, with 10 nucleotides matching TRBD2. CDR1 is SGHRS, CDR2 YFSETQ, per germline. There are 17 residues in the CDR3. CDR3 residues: CASSSWTSGSSGDPQYF. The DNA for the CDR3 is TGCGCCAGCAGCTCCTGGACTAGCGGATCCTCAGGAGATCCGCAGTATTTT.

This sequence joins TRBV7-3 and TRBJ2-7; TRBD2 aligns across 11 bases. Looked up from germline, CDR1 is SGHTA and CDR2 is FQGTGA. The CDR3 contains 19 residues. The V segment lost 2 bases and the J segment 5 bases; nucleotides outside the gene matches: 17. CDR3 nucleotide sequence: TGTGCCAGCAGCTTAGACGGGACTAGCGGACCCTCGCGGGGCGACGAGCAGTACTTC. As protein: CASSLDGTSGPSRGDEQYF.

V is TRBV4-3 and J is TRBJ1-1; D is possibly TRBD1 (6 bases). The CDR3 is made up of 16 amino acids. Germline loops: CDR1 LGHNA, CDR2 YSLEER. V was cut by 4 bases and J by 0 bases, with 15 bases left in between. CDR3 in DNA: TGCGCCAGCAGCCCTCAACCGACAGGAGTGAACACTGAAGCTTTCTTT. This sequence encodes CASSPQPTGVNTEAFF.

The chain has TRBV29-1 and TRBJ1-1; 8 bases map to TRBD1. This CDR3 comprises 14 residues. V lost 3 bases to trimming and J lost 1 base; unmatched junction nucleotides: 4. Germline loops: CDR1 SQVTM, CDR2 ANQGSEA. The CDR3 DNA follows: TGCAGCGTTGAGGCCGGGACAGGGAACACTGAAGCTTTCTTT. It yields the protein CSVEAGTGNTEAFF.

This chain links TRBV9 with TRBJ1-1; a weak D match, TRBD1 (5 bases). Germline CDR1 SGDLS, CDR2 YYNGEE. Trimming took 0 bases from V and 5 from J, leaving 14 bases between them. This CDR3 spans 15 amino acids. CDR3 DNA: TGTGCCAGCAGCGTAGGGGGCGCGGAGAAGACTGAAGCTTTCTTT. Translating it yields CASSVGGAEKTEAFF.